There are a few counts of the clone carrying this T cell receptor (beta chain). The antigen remains unidentified. The sample originates from a study of blood T cells in healthy people across ages. The length of the CDR3 is 16 residues. Germline V gene lookup returns CDR1 SGHVS and CDR2 FNYEAQ. Trimming removed 1 base from V and 6 bases from J, with 15 bases in between. General observations from the study: Per-million-T-cell TCR beta diversity fell roughly linearly with age.

Alongside a J-beta primer mix, a sample-barcoded 5' primer served in a second PCR lasting roughly 6 to 12 cycles. Every cDNA molecule carried a tag from a template-switch adaptor bearing 12 random nucleotides. All samples gave at least 2.5 million CDR3-containing paired-end reads. TCRdb itself ran the 5' RACE reads through MiXCR, one entry per CDR3 protein. The sample lists 700,000 to 950,000 distinct CDR3 sequences, around 46% occurring once. This receptor was taken from an older woman in good health. V gene TRBV7-6 combines with J gene TRBJ2-2; no definite D call. The sequenced sample was blood. The CDR3 nucleotides are TGTGCCAGCAGCTTAGAGTCCGCCGAGTCCCCCGGGGAGCTGTTTTTT. Translation gives CASSLESAESPGELFF.